Given below is one T cell receptor (beta chain) in context. Original methodology: How many nucleated cells were present was estimated from reference gene primer amplification. Some clones are missing from TCRdb's copy, which holds only in-frame ones; the method was immunoSEQ multiplex PCR. That table gives V, J and clone size, and the DNA gave D and trimming. The top ten clones hold 7.1% of a sample with under 300,000 clones, around 90% of them seen once. The CDR3 length is 15 residues. The germline V gene has CDR1 LGHNA and CDR2 YSLEER. V was shortened by 0 bases and J by 2 bases, with 10 bases between the two germline ends. This entry is derived from a study of blood T cell repertoires in COVID-19. Overall study context: From T cells, B-cell-depleted T cells, or PBMCs came the material, which was cDNA or gDNA.

Sequenced: peripheral blood. The gene calls are TRBV4-3 and TRBJ2-5, with D perhaps matching TRBD2 (5 bases). This TCR was sampled from a woman between 65 and 79 years old with active or convalescent COVID-19. CDR3 sequence (DNA): TGCGCCAGCAGCCAAGACGAGGGCTTTCAAGAGACCCAGTACTTC. This gives the protein CASSQDEGFQETQYF.